This T cell receptor (beta chain) was observed in a study of radiation and T cells in renal cell carcinoma. The CDR3 contains 16 residues. CDR1 is SQVTM and CDR2 is ANQGSEA in the germline V gene. Broader study findings: No pretreatment tumor biopsies were available for baseline clonotypes.

This clone was recorded once. Its specificity is unknown. Data came from immunoSEQ multiplex PCR; TCRdb stores just in-frame clones and leaves some out. This repertoire shows under 100,000 clones, roughly 84% found once; its top ten account for roughly 7.6%. Time point described: blood 4 weeks post-SBRT, at nephrectomy. Documented treatment: 15 Gy SBRT to primary tumor, nephrectomy 4 weeks later. Nephrectomy followed 15 Gy stereotactic body radiation by 4 weeks. Radiation-treated patients gave blood at baseline, week 2 and week 4. The chain uses TRBV29-1 and TRBJ2-5; D call uncertain. The end of the DNA is better explained by TRBJ2-7, so the J call may be wrong. The receptor's source is a man in his sixties with renal cell carcinoma. Sequencing used blood, obtained from a patient whose treatment included radiotherapy and nephrectomy. CDR3 coding DNA: TGCAGCGTTACCCTCCATGAGCCCCAACCCTCCTACGAGCAGTACTTC. Translation: CSVTLHEPQPSYEQYF.